This record looks at one T cell receptor beta chain sequence and its context. An end of the junction does not agree with germline; a read error may underlie this. Original data processing: For nucleated cells, counts were estimated from reference gene primer amplification. Using immunoSEQ multiplex PCR, the repertoire was profiled, and TCRdb retains in-frame clones only, with some absent. The D gene and trimming were derived from the DNA, and the V and J assignments and clone size from that table. The profile covers approximately 250,000 clones, with roughly 84% appearing a single time and approximately 7% taken by the ten largest. The data stem from a study of blood T cell repertoires in COVID-19. About the study: Acute and convalescent COVID-19 samples came from the United States, Italy and Spain. T cells, B-cell-depleted T cells, or PBMCs supplied cDNA or gDNA.

Germline CDR1 reads MDHEN; CDR2 reads SYDVKM. The CDR3 is 14 amino acids. Sample: peripheral blood. The J gene is TRBJ2-5, the V gene TRBV28; maybe TRBD2 (6 bases). The TCR comes from a woman aged 45-60 years with acute or convalescent COVID-19. CDR3: CASRFQGGQETQYF. The CDR3 DNA reads as TGTGCCAGCCGTTTCCAGGGAGGCCAAGAGACCCAGTACTTC.